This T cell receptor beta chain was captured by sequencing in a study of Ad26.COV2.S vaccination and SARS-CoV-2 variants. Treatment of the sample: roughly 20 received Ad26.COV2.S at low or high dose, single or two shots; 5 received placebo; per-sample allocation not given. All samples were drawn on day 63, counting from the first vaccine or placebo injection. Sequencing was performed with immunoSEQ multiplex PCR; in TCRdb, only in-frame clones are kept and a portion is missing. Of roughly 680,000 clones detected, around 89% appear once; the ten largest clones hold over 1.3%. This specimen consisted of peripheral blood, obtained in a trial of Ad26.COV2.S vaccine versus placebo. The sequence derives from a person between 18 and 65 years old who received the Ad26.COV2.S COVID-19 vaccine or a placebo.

CDR3 sequence reads: CASSQEWGDEKLFF. CDR3 sequence (DNA): TGTGCCAGCAGCCAAGAGTGGGGGGACGAAAAACTGTTTTTT. V is TRBV3-1 (or the pseudogene TRBV3-2) and J is TRBJ1-4, with D tentatively TRBD1 (5 bases). CDR1 and CDR2 (germline): LGHDT, YNNKEL (reference sequence). This CDR3 has 14 amino acids. Trimming stripped 0 bases from V and 8 bases from J, with 10 bases between.